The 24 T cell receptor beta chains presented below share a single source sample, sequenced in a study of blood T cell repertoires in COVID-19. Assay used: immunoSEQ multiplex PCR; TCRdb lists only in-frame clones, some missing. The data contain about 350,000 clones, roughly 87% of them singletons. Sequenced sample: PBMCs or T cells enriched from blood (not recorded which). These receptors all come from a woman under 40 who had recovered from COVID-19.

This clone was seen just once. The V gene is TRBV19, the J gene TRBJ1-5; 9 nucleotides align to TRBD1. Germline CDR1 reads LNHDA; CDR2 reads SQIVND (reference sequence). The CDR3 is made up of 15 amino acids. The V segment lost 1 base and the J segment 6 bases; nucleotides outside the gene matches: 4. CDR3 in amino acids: CASSIVWDRAQPQHF. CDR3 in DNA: TGTGCCAGTAGTATAGTGTGGGACAGGGCTCAGCCCCAGCATTTT.

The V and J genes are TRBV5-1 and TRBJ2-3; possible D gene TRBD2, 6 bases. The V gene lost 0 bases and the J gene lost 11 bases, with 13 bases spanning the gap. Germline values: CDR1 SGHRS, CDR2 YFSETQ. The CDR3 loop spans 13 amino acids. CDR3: CASSLDITGEQYF. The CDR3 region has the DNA TGCGCCAGCAGCTTGGATATAACGGGGGAGCAGTATTTT.

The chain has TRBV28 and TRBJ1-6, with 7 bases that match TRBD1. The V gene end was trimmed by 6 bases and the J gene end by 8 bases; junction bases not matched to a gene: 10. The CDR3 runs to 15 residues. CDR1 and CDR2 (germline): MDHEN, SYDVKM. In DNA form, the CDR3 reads TGTGCCAGCAGCGCCCCCAAGGGGGCGGATTCACCCCTCCACTTT. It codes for CASSAPKGADSPLHF. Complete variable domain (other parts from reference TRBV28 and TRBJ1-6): DVKVTQSSRYLVKRTGEKVFLECVQDMDHENMFWYRQDPGLGLRLIYFSYDVKMKEKGDIPEGYSVSREKKERFSLILESASTNQTSMYLCASSAPKGADSPLHFGNGTRLTVT.

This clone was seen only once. The chain's CDR3 is CASSPLSIWGEFEQYF. The CDR3 region has the DNA TGTGCCAGCAGCCCCCTCAGCATATGGGGCGAATTCGAGCAGTACTTC. The chain joins TRBV3-1 (or the pseudogene TRBV3-2) to TRBJ2-7, with D perhaps matching TRBD1 (5 bases). This CDR3 has 16 amino acids. The germline V gene encodes CDR1 LGHDT and CDR2 YNNKEL (reference sequence). Trimming pared 4 bases from V and 6 bases from J, leaving 22 bases between.

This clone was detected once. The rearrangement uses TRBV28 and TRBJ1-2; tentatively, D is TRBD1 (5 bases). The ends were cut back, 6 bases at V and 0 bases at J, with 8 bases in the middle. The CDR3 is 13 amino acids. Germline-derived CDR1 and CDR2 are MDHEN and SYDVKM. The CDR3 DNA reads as TGTGCCAGCAGGGCGACAGCTAACTATGGCTACACCTTC. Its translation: CASRATANYGYTF.

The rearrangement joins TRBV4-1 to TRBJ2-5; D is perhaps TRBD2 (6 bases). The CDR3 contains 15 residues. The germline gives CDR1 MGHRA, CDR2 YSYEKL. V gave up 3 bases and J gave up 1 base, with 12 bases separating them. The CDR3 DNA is TGCGCCAGCAGCCAGACCCCGGGAGTCCAAGAGACCCAGTACTTC. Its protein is CASSQTPGVQETQYF.

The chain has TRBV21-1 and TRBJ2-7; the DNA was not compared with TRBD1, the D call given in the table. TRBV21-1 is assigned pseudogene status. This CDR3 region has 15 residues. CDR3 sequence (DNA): TGTGCCAGCAGCAACGGAAACAGGGGGCTTGACGAGCAGTACTTC. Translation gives CASSNGNRGLDEQYF.

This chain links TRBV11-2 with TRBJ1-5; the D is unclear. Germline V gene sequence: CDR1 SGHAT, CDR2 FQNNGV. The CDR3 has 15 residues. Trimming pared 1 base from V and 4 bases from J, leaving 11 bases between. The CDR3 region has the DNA TGTGCCAGCAGCTTAGCGGGGATTGTAAATCAGCCCCAGCATTTT. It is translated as CASSLAGIVNQPQHF.

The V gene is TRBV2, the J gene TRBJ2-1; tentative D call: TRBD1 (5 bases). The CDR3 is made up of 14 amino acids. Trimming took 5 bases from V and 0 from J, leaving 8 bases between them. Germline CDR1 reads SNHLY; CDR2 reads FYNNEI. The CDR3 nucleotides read TGTGCCAGCAGTAGACAGAGCTCCTACAATGAGCAGTTCTTC. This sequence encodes CASSRQSSYNEQFF.

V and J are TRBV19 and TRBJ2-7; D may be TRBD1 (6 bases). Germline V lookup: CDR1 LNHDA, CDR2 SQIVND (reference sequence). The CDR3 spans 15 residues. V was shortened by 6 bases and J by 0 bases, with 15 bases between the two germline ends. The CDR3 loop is CASRVADRSSYEQYF. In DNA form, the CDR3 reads TGTGCCAGTAGGGTTGCCGACAGGAGCTCCTACGAGCAGTACTTC.

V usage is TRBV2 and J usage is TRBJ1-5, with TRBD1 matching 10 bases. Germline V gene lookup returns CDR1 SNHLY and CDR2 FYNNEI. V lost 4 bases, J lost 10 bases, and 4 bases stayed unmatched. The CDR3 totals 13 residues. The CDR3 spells CASSGGQGPPQHF. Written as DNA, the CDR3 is TGTGCCAGCAGTGGGGGACAGGGGCCCCCCCAGCATTTT. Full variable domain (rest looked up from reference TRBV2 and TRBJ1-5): EPEVTQTPSHQVTQMGQEVILRCVPISNHLYFYWYRQILGQKVEFLVSFYNNEISEKSEIFDDQFSVERPDGSNFTLKIRSTKLEDSAMYFCASSGGQGPPQHFGDGTRLSIL.

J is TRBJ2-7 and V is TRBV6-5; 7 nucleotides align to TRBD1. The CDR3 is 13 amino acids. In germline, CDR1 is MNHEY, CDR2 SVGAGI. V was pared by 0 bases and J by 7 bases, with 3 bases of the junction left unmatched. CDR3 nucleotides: TGTGCCAGCAGTTACTCGACAGGGCGGGAGCAGTACTTC. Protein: CASSYSTGREQYF.

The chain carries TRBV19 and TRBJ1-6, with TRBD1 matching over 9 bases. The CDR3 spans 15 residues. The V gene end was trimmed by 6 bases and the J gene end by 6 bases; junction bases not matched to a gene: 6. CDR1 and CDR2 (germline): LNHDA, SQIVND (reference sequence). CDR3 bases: TGTGCCAGTAGCATCTTGACAGGGGGTAATTCACCCCTCCACTTT. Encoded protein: CASSILTGGNSPLHF.

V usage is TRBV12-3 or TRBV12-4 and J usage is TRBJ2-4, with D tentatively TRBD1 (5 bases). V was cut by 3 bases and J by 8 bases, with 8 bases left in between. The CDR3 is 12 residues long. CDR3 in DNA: TGTGCCAGCAGTTTTGCCAGGGACATTCAGTACTTC. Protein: CASSFARDIQYF.

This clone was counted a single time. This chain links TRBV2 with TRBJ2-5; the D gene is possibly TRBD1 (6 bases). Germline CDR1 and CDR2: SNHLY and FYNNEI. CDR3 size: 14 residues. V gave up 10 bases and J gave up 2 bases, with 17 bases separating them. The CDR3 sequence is CATTGSQYQETQYF. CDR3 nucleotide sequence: TGTGCCACAACAGGGTCCCAATATCAAGAGACCCAGTACTTC.

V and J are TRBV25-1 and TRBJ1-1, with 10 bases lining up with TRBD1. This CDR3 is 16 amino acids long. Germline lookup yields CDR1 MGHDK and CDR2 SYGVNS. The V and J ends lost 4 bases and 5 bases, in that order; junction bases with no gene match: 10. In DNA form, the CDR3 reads TGTGCCAGCAGTGGTCGACAGGGGGCAGGAGCTACTGAAGCTTTCTTT. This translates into CASSGRQGAGATEAFF.

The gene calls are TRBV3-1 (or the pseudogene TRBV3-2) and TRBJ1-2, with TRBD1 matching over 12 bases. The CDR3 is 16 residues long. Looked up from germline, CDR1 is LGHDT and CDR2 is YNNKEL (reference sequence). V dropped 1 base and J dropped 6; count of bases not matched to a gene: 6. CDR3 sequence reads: CASSQVGTGGADGYTF. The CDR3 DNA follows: TGTGCCAGCAGCCAAGTAGGGACAGGGGGCGCCGATGGCTACACCTTC.

The CDR3 nucleotides read TGTGCCATCAGCTCAGAGGCGGACAGGGGGTGGATCAATCAGCCCCAGCATTTT. It translates to CAISSEADRGWINQPQHF. The chain employs TRBV10-3 and TRBJ1-5; TRBD1 aligns across 10 bases. This CDR3 contains 18 residues. V was clipped by 6 bases and J by 3 bases; unmatched bases: 14. Germline V CDR1 and CDR2: ENHRY, SYGVKD.

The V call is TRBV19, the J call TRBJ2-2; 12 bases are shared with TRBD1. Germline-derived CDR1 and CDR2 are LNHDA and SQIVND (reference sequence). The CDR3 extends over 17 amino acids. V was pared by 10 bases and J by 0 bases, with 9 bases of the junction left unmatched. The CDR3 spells CATLGWDRGPNTGELFF. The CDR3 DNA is TGTGCCACCCTAGGTTGGGACAGGGGGCCGAACACCGGGGAGCTGTTTTTT.

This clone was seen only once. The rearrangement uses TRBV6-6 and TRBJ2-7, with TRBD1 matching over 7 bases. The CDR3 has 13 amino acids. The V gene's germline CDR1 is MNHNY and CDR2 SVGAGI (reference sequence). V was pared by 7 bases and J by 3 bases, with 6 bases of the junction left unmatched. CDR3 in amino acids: CASNRGAVYEQYF. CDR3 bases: TGTGCCAGCAACAGGGGAGCAGTCTACGAGCAGTACTTC.

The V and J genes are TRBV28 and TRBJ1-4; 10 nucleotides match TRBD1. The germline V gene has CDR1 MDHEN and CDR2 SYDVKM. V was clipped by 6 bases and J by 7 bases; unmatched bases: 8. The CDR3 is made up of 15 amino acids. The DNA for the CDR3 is TGTGCCAGCAGCCTACCGGGACAGGGGATTGAAAAACTGTTTTTT. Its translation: CASSLPGQGIEKLFF.

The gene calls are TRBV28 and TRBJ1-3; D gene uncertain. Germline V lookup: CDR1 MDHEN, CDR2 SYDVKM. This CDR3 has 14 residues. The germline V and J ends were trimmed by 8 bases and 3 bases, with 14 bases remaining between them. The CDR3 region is CASPPGDIGNTIYF. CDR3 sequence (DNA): TGTGCCAGCCCCCCCGGGGATATTGGAAACACCATATATTTT. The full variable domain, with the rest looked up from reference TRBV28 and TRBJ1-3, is DVKVTQSSRYLVKRTGEKVFLECVQDMDHENMFWYRQDPGLGLRLIYFSYDVKMKEKGDIPEGYSVSREKKERFSLILESASTNQTSMYLCASPPGDIGNTIYFGEGSWLTVV.

CDR3 protein: CASSDRDSANQPQHF. As DNA, the CDR3 is TGTGCCAGCAGCGACCGGGACAGTGCCAATCAGCCCCAGCATTTT. The chain carries TRBV9 and TRBJ1-5, with TRBD1 identical over 7 bases. CDR3 size: 15 residues. Germline loops: CDR1 SGDLS, CDR2 YYNGEE. After removal of 3 bases from V and 3 bases from J, the junction contained 6 bases not matched to a gene.

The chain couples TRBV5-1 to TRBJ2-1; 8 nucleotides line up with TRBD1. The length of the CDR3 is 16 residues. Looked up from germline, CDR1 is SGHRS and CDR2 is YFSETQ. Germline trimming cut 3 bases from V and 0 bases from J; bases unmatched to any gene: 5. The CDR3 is CASSSGQESSYNEQFF. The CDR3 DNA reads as TGCGCCAGCAGCTCGGGACAGGAGAGCTCCTACAATGAGCAGTTCTTC.